The sequence of this T cell receptor beta chain was determined in a study of CD8+CD57+ T cells in acquired aplastic anemia. The template used for profiling TCR beta VDJ and CDR3 was genomic DNA. TCRdb redid the calling of the reads with MiXCR, one entry per CDR3 protein. The sample consists of approximately 180,000 distinct CDR3 sequences, 45% to 55% of them appearing once. Trimming took off 6 bases at V and 5 bases at J, with 19 bases between the two ends. The CDR3 consists of 15 residues. Patients picked for sequencing had shown CD8+CD57+ cell expansion detected by flow cytometry. About this clonotype itself: This sequence may be a read error, since a much larger clone differs from it by one base.

The material sequenced was sorted CD4+, CD8+, or CD8+CD57+ T cells (not recorded which) from PBMCs. J is TRBJ1-2 and V is TRBV12-3 or TRBV12-4; no clear D. The source of this sequence is a human donor with aplastic anemia. In DNA, the CDR3 is TGTGCCAGCAGGCCGGGATCAGACATAGGGTATGGCTACACCTTC. It is translated as CASRPGSDIGYGYTF.